The sample holds a few counts of the clone carrying this T cell receptor (beta chain). The sample originates from a study of blood T cell repertoires in COVID-19. Study overall: COVID-19 samples from acute and convalescent phases originated in the United States, Italy and Spain. The cDNA or gDNA used as material had been derived from T cells, B-cell-depleted T cells, or PBMCs.

Between the trimmed V and J ends, which lost 5 bases and 8 bases, there was a span of 15 bases. CDR1 is MNHEY, CDR2 SVGAGI, per germline. This CDR3 comprises 13 residues. In the study's own analysis: Reference gene primer amplification gave nucleated cell count estimates. Measured with immunoSEQ multiplex PCR; TCRdb has only the in-frame clones, and not every one. V, J and clone size derive from that table, while D and trimming were established from the DNA sequence. Of 400,000 to 500,000 clones detected, just over 85% appear once; the ten largest clones hold roughly 1.4%. Sequencing input: peripheral blood. The receptor's source is a woman in her twenties or thirties with active or convalescent COVID-19. The chain links TRBV6-5 to TRBJ1-2; TRBD1 might be the D (6 bases). CDR3 amino acids: CASSREGVRGYTF. CDR3 nucleotide sequence: TGTGCCAGCAGTAGGGAGGGGGTGCGGGGCTACACCTTC.